This T cell receptor beta chain comes out of a study of blood T cell repertoires in COVID-19. Study details: Researchers got acute and convalescent COVID-19 samples from the United States, Italy and Spain. In each case, the material was cDNA or gDNA derived from T cells, B-cell-depleted T cells, or PBMCs.

One Seattle source followed patients from active infection through their disease course. Germline V lookup: CDR1 MDHEN, CDR2 SYDVKM. The J segment lost 4 bases and the V segment lost 2 bases, leaving 0 bases of the junction unmatched. The CDR3 spans 16 residues. Clones were read by immunoSEQ multiplex PCR, and TCRdb kept only the in-frame ones, dropping some. The sample carries under 200,000 clones, more than 65% recorded once. This TCR came from a woman aged 60-70 years with COVID-19, enrolled during active disease. The sequencing sample was made of peripheral blood. The chain is built from TRBV28 and TRBJ2-1, with 15 nucleotides matching TRBD2. This CDR3 is CASSLGLAGGYNEQFF. The DNA of the CDR3 is TGTGCCAGCAGTTTAGGACTAGCGGGAGGGTACAATGAGCAGTTCTTC. Based on the CDR3 plus reference TRBV28 and TRBJ2-1, the full variable domain is DVKVTQSSRYLVKRTGEKVFLECVQDMDHENMFWYRQDPGLGLRLIYFSYDVKMKEKGDIPEGYSVSREKKERFSLILESASTNQTSMYLCASSLGLAGGYNEQFFGPGTRLTVL.